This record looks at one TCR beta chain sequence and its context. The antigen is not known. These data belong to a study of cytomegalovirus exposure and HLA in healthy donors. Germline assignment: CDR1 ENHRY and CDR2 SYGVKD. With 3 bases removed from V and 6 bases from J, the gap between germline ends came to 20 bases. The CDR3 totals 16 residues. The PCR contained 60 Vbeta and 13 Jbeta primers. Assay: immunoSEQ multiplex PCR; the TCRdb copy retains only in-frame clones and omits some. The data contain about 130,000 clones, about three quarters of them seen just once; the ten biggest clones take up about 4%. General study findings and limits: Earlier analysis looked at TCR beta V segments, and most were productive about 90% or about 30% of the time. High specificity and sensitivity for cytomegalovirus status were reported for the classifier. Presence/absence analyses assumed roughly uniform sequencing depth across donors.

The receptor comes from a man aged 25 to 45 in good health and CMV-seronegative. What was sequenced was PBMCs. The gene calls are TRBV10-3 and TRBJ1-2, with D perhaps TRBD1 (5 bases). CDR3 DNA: TGTGCCATCAGTGACCCACAGAAGGGGTCCGCGGATGGCTACACCTTC. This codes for CAISDPQKGSADGYTF.